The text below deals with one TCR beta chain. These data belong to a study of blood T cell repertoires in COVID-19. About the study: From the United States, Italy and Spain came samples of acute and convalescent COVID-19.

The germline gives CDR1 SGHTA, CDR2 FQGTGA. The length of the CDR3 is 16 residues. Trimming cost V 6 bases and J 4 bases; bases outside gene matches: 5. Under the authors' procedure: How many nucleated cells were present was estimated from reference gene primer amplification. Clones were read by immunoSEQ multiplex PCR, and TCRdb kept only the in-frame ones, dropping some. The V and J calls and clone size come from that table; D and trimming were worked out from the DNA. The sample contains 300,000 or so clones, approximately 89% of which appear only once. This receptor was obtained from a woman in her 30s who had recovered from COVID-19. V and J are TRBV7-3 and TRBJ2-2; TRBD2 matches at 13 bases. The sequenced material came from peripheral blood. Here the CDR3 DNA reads TGTGCCAGCAGTCGACTAGCGGGGGGTGGCACCGGGGAGCTGTTTTTT. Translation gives CASSRLAGGGTGELFF. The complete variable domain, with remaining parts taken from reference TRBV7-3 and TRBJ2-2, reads GAGVSQTPSNKVTEKGKYVELRCDPISGHTALYWYRQSLGQGPEFLIYFQGTGAADDSGLPNDRFFAVRPEGSVSTLKIQRTERGDSAVYLCASSRLAGGGTGELFFGEGSRLTVL.